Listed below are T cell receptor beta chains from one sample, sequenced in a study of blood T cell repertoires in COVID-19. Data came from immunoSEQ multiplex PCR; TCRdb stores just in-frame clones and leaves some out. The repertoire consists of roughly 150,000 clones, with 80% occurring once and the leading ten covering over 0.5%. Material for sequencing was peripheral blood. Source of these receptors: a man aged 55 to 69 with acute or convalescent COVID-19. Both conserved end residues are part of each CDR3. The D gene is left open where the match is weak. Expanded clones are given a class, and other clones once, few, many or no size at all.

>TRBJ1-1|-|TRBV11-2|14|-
TGTGCCAGCAGCCTCCTAACAGGGAACACTGAAGCTTTCTTT
CASSLLTGNTEAFF
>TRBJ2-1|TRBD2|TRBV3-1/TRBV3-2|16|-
TGTGCCAGCAGCGAACTAGCGGGGGGCTCCTACAATGAGCAGTTCTTC
CASSELAGGSYNEQFF
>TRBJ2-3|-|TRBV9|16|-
TGTGCCAGCAGCGTCGCCTCAGGTCGGGGAACTTATACGCAGTATTTT
CASSVASGRGTYTQYF
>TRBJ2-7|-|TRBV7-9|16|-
TGTGCCAGCACCCTCCGAAGGGGGAGGGCCTCCTACGAGCAGTACTTC
CASTLRRGRASYEQYF
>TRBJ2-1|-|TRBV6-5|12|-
TGTGCCAGCGGACCCCCCCTAGGGGTGCAGTTCTTC
CASGPPLGVQFF
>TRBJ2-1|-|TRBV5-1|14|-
TGCGCCAGCCATCAAGGTACTAGGAAAAATGAGCAGTTCTTC
CASHQGTRKNEQFF
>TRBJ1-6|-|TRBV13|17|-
TGTGCCAGCCGTCTAGCCGGGTGGGAGGGTGAGGATTCACCCCTCCACTTT
CASRLAGWEGEDSPLHF
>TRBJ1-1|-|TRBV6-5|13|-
TGTGCCAGCAGTCGGAGGAGGACCACTGAAGCTTTCTTT
CASSRRRTTEAFF
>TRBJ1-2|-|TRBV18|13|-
TGTGCCAGCTCACCAGGAGGACGGAATGGCTACACCTTC
CASSPGGRNGYTF
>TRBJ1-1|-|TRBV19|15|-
TGTGCCAGTACCGAACCCCGCGGTTCGGGCACTGAAGCTTTCTTT
CASTEPRGSGTEAFF
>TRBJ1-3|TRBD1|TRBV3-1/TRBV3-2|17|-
TGTGCCAGCAGCCAGCCGGGACAGTGGAGCTCTGGAAACACCATATATTTT
CASSQPGQWSSGNTIYF
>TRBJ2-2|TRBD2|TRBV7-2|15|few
TGTGCCAGCAGCCGGGGGGGCCACGGGACCGGGGAGCTGTTTTTT
CASSRGGHGTGELFF
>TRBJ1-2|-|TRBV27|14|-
TGTGCCAGCTCGACTTACGGACCGGGGAACGGCTACACCTTC
CASSTYGPGNGYTF
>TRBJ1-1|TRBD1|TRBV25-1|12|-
TGTGCCAGCACTTCTTTGACAGGGGCAGCTTTCTTT
CASTSLTGAAFF
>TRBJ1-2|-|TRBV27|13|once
TGTGCCAGCAGTTTAACAGGGAACTATGGCTACACCTTC
CASSLTGNYGYTF
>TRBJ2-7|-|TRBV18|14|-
TGTGCCAGCTCACGAACCGTATCATCGGGAGAGCAGTACTTC
CASSRTVSSGEQYF
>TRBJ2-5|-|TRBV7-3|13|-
TGTGCCAGCAGCCAGACTAGCCAAGAGACCCAGTACTTC
CASSQTSQETQYF
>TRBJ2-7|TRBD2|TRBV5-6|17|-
TGTGCCAGCAGCTTGGCTTGGGGCGGGAGGACCCCCTACGAGCAGTACTTC
CASSLAWGGRTPYEQYF
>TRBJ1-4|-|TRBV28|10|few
TGTGCCAGCTGGGCTGAAAAACTGTTTTTT
CASWAEKLFF
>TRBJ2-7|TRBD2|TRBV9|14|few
TGTGCCAGCAGCAAGGGACTAGCCGGTTACGAGCAGTACTTC
CASSKGLAGYEQYF
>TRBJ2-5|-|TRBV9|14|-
TGTGCCAGCAGCGTAGAGGGGTGGGGAGAGACCCAGTACTTC
CASSVEGWGETQYF
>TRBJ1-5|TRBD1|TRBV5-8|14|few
TGTGCCAGCAGCTCCGGACAGGGAGGTCAGCCCCAGCATTTT
CASSSGQGGQPQHF
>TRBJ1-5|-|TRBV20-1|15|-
TGCAGTGCTAGTCACAAAGGGGCAGGAAAGCAGCCCCAGCATTTT
CSASHKGAGKQPQHF
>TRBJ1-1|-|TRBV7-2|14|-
TGTGCCAGCAGCCCGAGGCGGCAGAACACTGAAGCTTTCTTT
CASSPRRQNTEAFF
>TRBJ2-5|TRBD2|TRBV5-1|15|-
TGCGCCAGCAGCTTGACTAGCGGGAGGTTGGAGACCCAGTACTTC
CASSLTSGRLETQYF
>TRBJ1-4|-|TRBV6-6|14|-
TGTGCCAGCAGGGGACAACTACATAATGAAAAACTGTTTTTT
CASRGQLHNEKLFF
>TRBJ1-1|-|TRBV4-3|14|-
TGCGCCAGCAGCCAAGATGGGGGGTGGACTGAAGCTTTCTTT
CASSQDGGWTEAFF
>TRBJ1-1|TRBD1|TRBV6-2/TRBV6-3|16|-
TGTGCCAGCAGTCCCCTACAGGGGGCACCGAACACTGAAGCTTTCTTT
CASSPLQGAPNTEAFF
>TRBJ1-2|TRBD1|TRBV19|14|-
TGTGCCGTCCGGGACAGGAGGCAGGTCTATGGCTACACCTTC
CAVRDRRQVYGYTF
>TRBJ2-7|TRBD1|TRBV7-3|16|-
TGTGCCAGCAGCTTGGCTGGACAGGGGGCCGGCTACGAGCAGTACTTC
CASSLAGQGAGYEQYF
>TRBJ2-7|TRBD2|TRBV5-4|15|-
TGTGCCAGCAGCTTGGATAGCGGGAGATCCTACGAGCAGTACTTC
CASSLDSGRSYEQYF
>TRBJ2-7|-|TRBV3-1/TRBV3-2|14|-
TGTGCCAGCAGCCAGGGCCTAAAAGTGGGCGAGCAGTACTTC
CASSQGLKVGEQYF
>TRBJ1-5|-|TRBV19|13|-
TGTGCCAGTAGTATATTCCGGGATCAGCCCCAGCATTTT
CASSIFRDQPQHF
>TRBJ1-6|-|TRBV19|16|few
TGTGCCAGTAGTATCGGCCGATGGGGCGATAATTCACCCCTCCACTTT
CASSIGRWGDNSPLHF
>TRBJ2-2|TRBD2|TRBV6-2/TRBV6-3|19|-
TGTGCCAGCAGTCTCCCCCCTCGGGGCGGGAGGGGAGACACCGGGGAGCTGTTTTTT
CASSLPPRGGRGDTGELFF
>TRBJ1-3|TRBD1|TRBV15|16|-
TGTGCCACCAGCCCTCGACAGGGGAATACTGGAAACACCATATATTTT
CATSPRQGNTGNTIYF
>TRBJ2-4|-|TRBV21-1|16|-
TGTGCCAGCAGAGGATTCGAGTCACGGGTCAAAAACATTCAGTACTTC
CASRGFESRVKNIQYF
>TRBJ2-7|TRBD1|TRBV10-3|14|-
TGTGCCATCGCATCCGGGACAGGCCAATACGAGCAGTACTTC
CAIASGTGQYEQYF
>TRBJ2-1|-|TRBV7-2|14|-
TGTGCCAGCAGCTTAGCGCAGGCTACCAATGAGCAGTTCTTC
CASSLAQATNEQFF
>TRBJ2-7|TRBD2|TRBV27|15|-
TGTGCCAGCACCCCGACTAGCGGGCTCCGGGGCGAGCAGTACTTC
CASTPTSGLRGEQYF
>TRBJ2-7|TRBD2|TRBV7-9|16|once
TGTGCCAGCAGCCCACGCCCGGGGGGGCCCCACTACGAGCAGTACTTC
CASSPRPGGPHYEQYF
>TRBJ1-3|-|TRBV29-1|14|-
TGCAGCGTTGCTACAGGCCTCTCTGGAAACACCATATATTTT
CSVATGLSGNTIYF